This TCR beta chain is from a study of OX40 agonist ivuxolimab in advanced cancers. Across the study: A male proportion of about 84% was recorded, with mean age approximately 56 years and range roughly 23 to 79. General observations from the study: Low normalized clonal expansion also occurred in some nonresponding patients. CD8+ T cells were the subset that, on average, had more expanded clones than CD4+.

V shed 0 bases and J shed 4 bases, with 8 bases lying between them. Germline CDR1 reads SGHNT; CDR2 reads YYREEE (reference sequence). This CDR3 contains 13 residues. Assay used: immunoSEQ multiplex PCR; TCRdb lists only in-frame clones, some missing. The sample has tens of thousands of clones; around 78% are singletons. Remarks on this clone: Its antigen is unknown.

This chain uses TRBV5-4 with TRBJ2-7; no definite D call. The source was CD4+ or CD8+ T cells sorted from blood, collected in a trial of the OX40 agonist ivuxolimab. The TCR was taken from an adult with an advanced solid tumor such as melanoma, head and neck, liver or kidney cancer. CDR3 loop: CASSLAGRYEQYF. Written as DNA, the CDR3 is TGTGCCAGCAGCTTGGCCGGACGGTACGAGCAGTACTTC.